A single sample gave rise to the 3 T cell receptor beta chains below, sequenced in a study of T cell responses to AZD1222 COVID-19 vaccine. The method was immunoSEQ multiplex PCR; TCRdb's version includes in-frame clones alone and lacks a portion of them. Here the sample spans tens of thousands of clones, roughly 74% being singletons. The sequenced sample was peripheral blood, obtained 28 days after the second AZD1222 dose. Receptors were obtained from an adult who received the AZD1222 COVID-19 vaccine.

This clone has just a few counts. The chain joins TRBV5-1 to TRBJ2-1, with D possibly matching TRBD2 (6 bases). In germline, CDR1 is SGHRS, CDR2 YFSETQ. The V gene lost 3 bases and the J gene lost 9 bases, with 10 bases spanning the gap. This CDR3 is 12 amino acids long. The CDR3 nucleotides read TGCGCCAGCAGCTGGGGGGACGCTGAGCAGTTCTTC. It specifies CASSWGDAEQFF.

This chain joins TRBV6-5 and TRBJ2-2; no clear D. Germline V lookup: CDR1 MNHEY, CDR2 SVGAGI. This CDR3 is built from 15 residues. V was cut by 4 bases and J by 2 bases, with 11 bases left in between. CDR3 residues: CASSFTDGNTGELFF. In DNA form, the CDR3 reads TGTGCCAGCAGTTTCACGGACGGAAACACCGGGGAGCTGTTTTTT.

The J gene is TRBJ1-2, the V gene TRBV3-1 (or the pseudogene TRBV3-2); D might be TRBD1 (5 bases). Germline V gives CDR1 LGHDT, CDR2 YNNKEL (reference sequence). The ends were cut back, 2 bases at V and 7 bases at J, with 17 bases in the middle. The CDR3 extends over 15 amino acids. CDR3 region: CASSQSRWPGGGYTF. The CDR3 DNA reads TGTGCCAGCAGCCAAAGCCGGTGGCCCGGGGGTGGCTACACCTTC.